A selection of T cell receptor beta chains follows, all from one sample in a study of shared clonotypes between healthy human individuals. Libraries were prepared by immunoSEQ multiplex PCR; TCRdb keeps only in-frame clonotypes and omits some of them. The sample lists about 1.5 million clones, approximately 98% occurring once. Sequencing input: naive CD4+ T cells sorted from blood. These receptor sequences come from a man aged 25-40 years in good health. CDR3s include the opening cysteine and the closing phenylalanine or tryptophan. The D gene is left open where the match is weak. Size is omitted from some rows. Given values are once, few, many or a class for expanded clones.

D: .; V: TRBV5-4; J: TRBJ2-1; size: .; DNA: TGTGCCAGCAGCCTGGAGCGGTACAATGAGCAGTTCTTC; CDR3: CASSLERYNEQFF
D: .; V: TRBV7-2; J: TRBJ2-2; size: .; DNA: TGTGCCAGGACCCGGGGTGGGGTGTCTAAACACACCGGGGAGCTGTTTTTT; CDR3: CARTRGGVSKHTGELFF
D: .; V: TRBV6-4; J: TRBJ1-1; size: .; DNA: TGTGCCAGCAGTGACCTGACAGGAGCGAACACTGAAGCTTTCTTT; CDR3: CASSDLTGANTEAFF
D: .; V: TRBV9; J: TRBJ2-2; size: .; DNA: TGTGCCAGCAGCGTAGTTCAAGGGTTGCTGAACACCGGGGAGCTGTTTTTT; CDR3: CASSVVQGLLNTGELFF
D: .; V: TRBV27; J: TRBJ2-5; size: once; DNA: TGTGCCAGCAGTCCGAGGGCCACCCGGTCCGAGACCCAGTACTTC; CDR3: CASSPRATRSETQYF
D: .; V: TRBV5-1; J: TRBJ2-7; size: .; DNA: TGCGCCAGCAGCTTGCTGGGAAGTCGCTTCCTCTACGAGCAGTACTTC; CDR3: CASSLLGSRFLYEQYF
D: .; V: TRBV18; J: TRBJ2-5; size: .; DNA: TGTGCCAGCTCACCACAGCGGTATCAAGAGACCCAGTACTTC; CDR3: CASSPQRYQETQYF
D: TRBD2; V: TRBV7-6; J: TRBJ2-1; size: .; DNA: TGTGCCAGCAGCCTGGGACTAGGTCTAAATGAGCAGTTCTTC; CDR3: CASSLGLGLNEQFF
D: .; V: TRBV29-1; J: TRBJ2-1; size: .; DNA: TGCAGCGTTGATGGCGGATACAATGAGCAGTTCTTC; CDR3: CSVDGGYNEQFF
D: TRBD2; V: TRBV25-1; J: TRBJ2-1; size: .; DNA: TGTGCCAGCAGTCAAACCGGGACTAGCGTCTACAATGAGCAGTTCTTC; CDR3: CASSQTGTSVYNEQFF
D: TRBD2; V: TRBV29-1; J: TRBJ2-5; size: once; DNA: TGCAGCGTTGACCTCTTTCTGGGACTAGCGAGCCAAGAGACCCAGTACTTC; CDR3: CSVDLFLGLASQETQYF
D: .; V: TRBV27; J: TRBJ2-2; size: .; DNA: TGTGCCACCCGGGGATACACCGGGGAGCTGTTTTTT; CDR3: CATRGYTGELFF
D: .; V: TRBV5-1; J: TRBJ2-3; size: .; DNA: TGCGCCAGCAGCTTTAAGGTGGCAGATACGCAGTATTTT; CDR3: CASSFKVADTQYF
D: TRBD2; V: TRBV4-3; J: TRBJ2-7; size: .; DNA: TGCGCCAGCAGCCAAGGGGTGGGGACTAGCGGGAGTATCTACGAGCAGTACTTC; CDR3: CASSQGVGTSGSIYEQYF
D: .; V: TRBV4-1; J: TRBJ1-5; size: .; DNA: TGCGCCAGCAGCCAGCCAGGGACCGGGCAGCCCCAGCATTTT; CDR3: CASSQPGTGQPQHF
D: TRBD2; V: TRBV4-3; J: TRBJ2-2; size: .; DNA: TGCGCCAGCAGCCAAGAGCTAGCGGGAGGGCAGAACACCGGGGAGCTGTTTTTT; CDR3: CASSQELAGGQNTGELFF
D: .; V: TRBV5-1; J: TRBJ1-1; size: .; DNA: TGCGCCAGCAGCCCCCTCACCGGGGAGATCCGTACTGAAGCTTTCTTT; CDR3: CASSPLTGEIRTEAFF
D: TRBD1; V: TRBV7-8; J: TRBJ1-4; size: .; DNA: TGTGCCAGCAGCTTAGGAGCAGGGGGCTCGGAAAAACTGTTTTTT; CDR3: CASSLGAGGSEKLFF
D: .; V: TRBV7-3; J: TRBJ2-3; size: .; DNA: TGTGCCAGCAGCTTATTGGGTCAGGGTTTAGATACGCAGTATTTT; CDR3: CASSLLGQGLDTQYF
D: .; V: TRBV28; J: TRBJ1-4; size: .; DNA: TGTGCCAGCAGTTTATGGGGCCGGGGGGGAGTGGAAAAACTGTTTTTT; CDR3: CASSLWGRGGVEKLFF
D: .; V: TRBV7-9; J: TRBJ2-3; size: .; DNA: TGTGCCAGCAGCTCAAGCACAGATACGCAGTATTTT; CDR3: CASSSSTDTQYF
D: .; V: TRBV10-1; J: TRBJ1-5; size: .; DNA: TGCGCCAGCAGTGAACCCACAGGCAATCAGCCCCAGCATTTT; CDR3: CASSEPTGNQPQHF
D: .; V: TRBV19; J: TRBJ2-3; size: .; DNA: TGTGCCAGTAGTATCCGCGGAAGCACAGATACGCAGTATTTT; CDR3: CASSIRGSTDTQYF
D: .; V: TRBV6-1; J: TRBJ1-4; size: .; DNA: TGTGCCAGCAGTGTGGTCCCAGGAGTTAATGAAAAACTGTTTTTT; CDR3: CASSVVPGVNEKLFF
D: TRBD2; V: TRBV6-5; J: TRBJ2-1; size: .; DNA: TGTGCCAGCAGACCACTAGCGGGAGAGCCGAATGAGCAGTTCTTC; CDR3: CASRPLAGEPNEQFF
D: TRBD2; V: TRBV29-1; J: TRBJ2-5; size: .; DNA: TGCAGCGTAGCCGGGACTAGAGGGGAGACCCAGTACTTC; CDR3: CSVAGTRGETQYF
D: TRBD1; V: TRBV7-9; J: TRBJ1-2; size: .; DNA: TGTGCCAGCAGCCCAGACAGGGGTGGAAATGGCTACACCTTC; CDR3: CASSPDRGGNGYTF
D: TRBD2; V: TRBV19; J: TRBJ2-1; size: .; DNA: TGTGCCACCAGGACTAGCGGGAGTTCTAGGAATGAGCAGTTCTTC; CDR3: CATRTSGSSRNEQFF
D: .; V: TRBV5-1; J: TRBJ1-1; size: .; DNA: TGCGCCAGCAGCTTGGCTCAGGGGAACACTGAAGCTTTCTTT; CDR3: CASSLAQGNTEAFF
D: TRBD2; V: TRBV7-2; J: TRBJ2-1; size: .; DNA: TGTGCCAGCAGCTTAGATATTCTAGCGGGAGGCGATGAGCAGTTCTTC; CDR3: CASSLDILAGGDEQFF
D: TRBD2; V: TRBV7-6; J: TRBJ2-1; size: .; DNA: TGTGCCAGCAGCCCCGGACTAGCGGAGTACAATGAGCAGTTCTTC; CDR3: CASSPGLAEYNEQFF
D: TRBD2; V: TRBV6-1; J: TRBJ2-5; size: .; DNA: TGTGCCAGCAGGGCCTCTAGCGGGAGGGGAGAGACCCAGTACTTC; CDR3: CASRASSGRGETQYF
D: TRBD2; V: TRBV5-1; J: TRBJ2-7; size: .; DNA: TGCGCCAGCAGCAACCTTGGGAGGGACGAGCAGTACTTC; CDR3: CASSNLGRDEQYF
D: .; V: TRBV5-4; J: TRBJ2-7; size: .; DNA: TGTGCCAGCAGCAAGGGACTGTCCTACGAGCAGTACTTC; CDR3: CASSKGLSYEQYF
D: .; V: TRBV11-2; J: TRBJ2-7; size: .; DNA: TGTGCCAGCAGCCTAACCTTCGGGGGAGACTACGAGCAGTACTTC; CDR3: CASSLTFGGDYEQYF
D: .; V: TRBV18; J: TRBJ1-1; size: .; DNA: TGTGCCAGCTCACCTCTTGAGGGAAACACTGAAGCTTTCTTT; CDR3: CASSPLEGNTEAFF
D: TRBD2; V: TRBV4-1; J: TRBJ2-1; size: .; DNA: TGCGCCAGCAGCCATGGGACTAGCGGGAGTGCGGCTTACAATGAGCAGTTCTTC; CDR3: CASSHGTSGSAAYNEQFF
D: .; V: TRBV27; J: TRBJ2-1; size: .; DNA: TGTGCCAGCAGTTACCTCGGTAGGAACAATGAGCAGTTCTTC; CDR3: CASSYLGRNNEQFF
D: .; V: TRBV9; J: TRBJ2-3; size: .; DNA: TGTGCCAGCAGCGTAGATTCTCTCCCAGATACGCAGTATTTT; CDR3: CASSVDSLPDTQYF
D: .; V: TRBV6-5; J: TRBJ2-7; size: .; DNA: TGTGCCAGCAGCTCTGGTGCGGGGTCCTACGAGCAGTACTTC; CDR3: CASSSGAGSYEQYF
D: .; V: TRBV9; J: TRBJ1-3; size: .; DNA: TGTGCCAGCAGCGTAGAAGCCGGGTCTGGAAACACCATATATTTT; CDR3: CASSVEAGSGNTIYF
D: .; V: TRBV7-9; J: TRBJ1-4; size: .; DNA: TGTGCCAGCAGCTTATCGGGGAATAATGAAAAACTGTTTTTT; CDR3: CASSLSGNNEKLFF
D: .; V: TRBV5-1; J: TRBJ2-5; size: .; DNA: TGCGCCAGCAGCGTCGCGGGTCTAGACCAAGAGACCCAGTACTTC; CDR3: CASSVAGLDQETQYF
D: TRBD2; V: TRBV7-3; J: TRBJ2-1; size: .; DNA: TGTGCCAGCAGCCCTAGCGGGAGGTACAATGAGCAGTTCTTC; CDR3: CASSPSGRYNEQFF
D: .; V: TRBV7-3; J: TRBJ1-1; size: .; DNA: TGTGCCAGCAGCCCGCCCCGGGCGGAGACTGAAGCTTTCTTT; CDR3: CASSPPRAETEAFF
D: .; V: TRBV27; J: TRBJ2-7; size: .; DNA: TGTGCCAGCAGTTTATCGAATGGGGGGGCGCAAGTCTACGAGCAGTACTTC; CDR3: CASSLSNGGAQVYEQYF
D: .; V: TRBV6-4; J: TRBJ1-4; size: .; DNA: TGTGCCAGCAGATCGACCCCGGGTGAAAAACTGTTTTTT; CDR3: CASRSTPGEKLFF
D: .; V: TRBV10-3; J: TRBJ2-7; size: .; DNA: TGTGCCATCAGGAACAGTCTAGCTTCGGACTCCTACGAGCAGTACTTC; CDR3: CAIRNSLASDSYEQYF
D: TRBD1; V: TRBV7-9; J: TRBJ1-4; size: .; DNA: TGTGCCAGCAGCTACGGACAGGGGGCTAAAGAAAAACTGTTTTTT; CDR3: CASSYGQGAKEKLFF
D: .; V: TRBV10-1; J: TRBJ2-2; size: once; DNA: TGCGCCAGCAGGATGGACCCTACCGGGGAGCTGTTTTTT; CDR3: CASRMDPTGELFF